One T cell receptor (beta chain) is described in this entry. This entry belongs to a study of cytomegalovirus exposure and HLA in healthy donors. Use of 60 Vbeta and 13 Jbeta primers characterized the PCR. Profiled with immunoSEQ multiplex PCR; TCRdb holds only in-frame clones, not every one. The top ten hold 0.83% of the sample, which has under 130,000 clones, approximately 14% seen once. This CDR3 region has 13 residues. Germline V CDR1 and CDR2: MNHEY, SVGAGI. The V end was cut by 6 bases, the J end by 7 bases, with 15 bases between. This chain connects TRBV6-5 to TRBJ1-2, with D perhaps matching TRBD1 (5 bases). Source material: PBMCs. The sequence was obtained from a female donor in good health and CMV-seronegative. DNA of the CDR3: TGTGCCAGCAGCCCCACAGGTCAATCTGGCTACACCTTC. Protein: CASSPTGQSGYTF.